The 32 T cell receptor beta chains in this list originate from one sample, sequenced in a study of cytomegalovirus exposure and HLA in healthy donors. PCR primers comprised 60 Vbeta and 13 Jbeta primers. TCRdb's table, derived via immunoSEQ multiplex PCR, lists solely in-frame clones and lacks some. In the table there are tens of thousands of clones, 84% of which are singletons. What was sequenced was PBMCs. The receptor set was obtained from a woman aged 18-29 years in good health and CMV-seronegative.

The gene calls are TRBV7-3 and TRBJ2-5; the D is unclear. Germline CDR1 is SGHTA and CDR2 is FQGTGA. The CDR3 runs to 16 residues. V was clipped by 2 bases and J by 0 bases, with 13 bases between them. The CDR3 protein is CASSLGQGGYQETQYF. The CDR3 coding sequence is TGTGCCAGCAGCTTAGGTCAAGGCGGTTACCAAGAGACCCAGTACTTC.

The chain has TRBV6-6 and TRBJ2-7; D gene unclear. The CDR3 is 14 residues long. V lost 0 bases, J lost 6 bases, and 12 bases lay in between. Germline CDR1 is MNHNY and CDR2 is SVGAGI (reference sequence). DNA of the CDR3: TGTGCCAGCAGTTACTCGACGGCAGAGCGCGAGCAGTACTTC. Its translation: CASSYSTAEREQYF.

This clone was seen more than once but under ten times. This CDR3 reads CASSLSGGHNEQFF. Written as DNA, the CDR3 is TGCGCCAGCAGCCTTAGCGGGGGGCACAATGAGCAGTTCTTC. V gene TRBV10-2 combines with J gene TRBJ2-1, with 10 bases matching TRBD2. Germline CDR1 is WSHSY and CDR2 is SAAADI. The V segment lost 6 bases and the J segment 5 bases; nucleotides outside the gene matches: 4. The CDR3 spans 14 residues.

This clone appeared a single time. The genes are TRBV11-2 and TRBJ2-5, with D hard to call. Looked up from germline, CDR1 is SGHAT and CDR2 is FQNNGV. The V gene lost 1 base and the J gene lost 5 bases, with 11 bases spanning the gap. The length of the CDR3 is 14 residues. The chain's CDR3 is CASSLGAGWETQYF. The DNA for the CDR3 is TGTGCCAGCAGCTTAGGGGCAGGTTGGGAGACCCAGTACTTC.

A few counts support this clone. The J gene is TRBJ1-5, the V gene TRBV7-9, with D perhaps TRBD1 (5 bases). Germline assignment: CDR1 SEHNR and CDR2 FQNEAQ (reference sequence). The CDR3 loop spans 15 amino acids. V lost 2 bases, J lost 4 bases, and 12 bases lay in between. The CDR3 spells CASSLSPGGNQPQHF. The CDR3, as DNA: TGTGCCAGCAGCTTAAGTCCGGGGGGTAATCAGCCCCAGCATTTT.

The J gene is TRBJ2-7, the V gene TRBV6-8; 9 bases agree with TRBD1. V trimming: 9 bases; J trimming: 5 bases; junction bases outside the gene matches: 8. Per germline, CDR1 MNHGY and CDR2 SAAAGT. The CDR3 is made up of 13 amino acids. The CDR3 nucleotides read TGTGCCAGACCCGGGACAGGGAATGACGAGCAGTACTTC. It encodes CARPGTGNDEQYF.

The chain recombines TRBV7-2 with TRBJ1-1; D is ambiguous. The germline gives CDR1 SGHTA, CDR2 FQGNSA. The CDR3 is 13 residues long. Trimming removed 5 bases at V and 4 bases at J, with 11 bases between. CDR3 bases: TGTGCCAGCAGCCAACGACGGGGCACTGAAGCTTTCTTT. Residues: CASSQRRGTEAFF.

V and J are TRBV30 and TRBJ1-2; maybe TRBD1 (6 bases). The CDR3 spans 16 residues. Germline V gives CDR1 GTSNPN, CDR2 SVGIG (reference sequence). V shed 0 bases and J shed 4 bases, with 18 bases lying between them. The CDR3: CAWSVLRRGRIYGYTF. The CDR3 bases are TGTGCCTGGAGTGTACTTCGGCGGGGGCGTATCTATGGCTACACCTTC.

Points on this clone: The sample has other DNA sequences that encode this CDR3 too. J is TRBJ2-7 and V is TRBV28; D may be TRBD1 (5 bases). Germline V gene data show CDR1 as MDHEN and CDR2 as SYDVKM. The CDR3 length is 13 residues. The V and J ends lost 8 bases and 3 bases respectively, with 14 bases between them. The CDR3 protein is CASSGRRGYEQYF. The CDR3, as DNA: TGTGCCAGCTCCGGTCGTAGGGGCTACGAGCAGTACTTC.

This clone was seen just once. This chain links TRBV5-4 with TRBJ1-3, with D hard to call. Trimming stripped 1 base from V and 3 bases from J, with 11 bases between. CDR3 length: 15 amino acids. Looked up from germline, CDR1 is SGHNT and CDR2 is YYREEE (reference sequence). Here the CDR3 DNA reads TGTGCCAGCAGCTTGCCCGGGGATATTGGAAACACCATATATTTT. Residues: CASSLPGDIGNTIYF.

The genes are TRBV27 and TRBJ2-5, with D perhaps matching TRBD1 (5 bases). The CDR3 is made up of 13 amino acids. Germline CDR1 is MNHEY and CDR2 is SMNVEV (reference sequence). V gave up 3 bases and J gave up 5 bases, with 10 bases separating them. The CDR3, as DNA: TGTGCCAGCAGTTTCGACTCAGGGGAGACCCAGTACTTC. Translating it yields CASSFDSGETQYF.

V and J are TRBV30 and TRBJ1-4; the match to TRBD1 covers 12 bases. CDR1 and CDR2 from the germline V gene are GTSNPN and SVGIG (reference sequence). V was clipped by 0 bases and J by 7 bases; unmatched bases: 3. The CDR3 has 15 amino acids. The chain's CDR3 is CAWSVGDRGLEKLFF. DNA of the CDR3: TGTGCCTGGAGTGTGGGGGACAGGGGGCTTGAAAAACTGTTTTTT.

This clone has just one count. V is TRBV15 and J is TRBJ2-3; no clear D gene. The V and J ends lost 5 bases and 1 base respectively, with 13 bases between them. CDR3 length: 15 residues. Looked up from germline, CDR1 is LNHNV and CDR2 is YYDKDF (reference sequence). The CDR3 here is CATSPSRARTDTQYF. The CDR3 DNA follows: TGTGCCACCAGCCCCTCTAGAGCCCGCACAGATACGCAGTATTTT.

CDR3 protein: CASGRRGDSGANVLTF. CDR3 DNA sequence: TGTGCCAGTGGACGGCGGGGGGACTCTGGGGCCAACGTCCTGACTTTC. This chain joins TRBV2 and TRBJ2-6; TRBD2 matches at 8 bases. Germline CDR1 and CDR2: SNHLY and FYNNEI. With 9 bases clipped from V and 0 bases from J, the junction kept 7 bases outside the gene matches. This CDR3 has 16 amino acids.

This rearrangement joins TRBV6-1 to TRBJ1-1, with a weak D call TRBD1 (5 bases). CDR3 length equals 14 residues. V was trimmed by 4 bases and J by 1 base, leaving 10 bases between them. Germline lookup yields CDR1 MNHNS and CDR2 SASEGT. CDR3 amino acids: CASSVSTGNTEAFF. Here the CDR3 DNA reads TGTGCCAGCAGTGTATCAACAGGGAACACTGAAGCTTTCTTT.

This chain links TRBV6-5 with TRBJ2-1; TRBD2 matches 8 bases. Looked up from germline, CDR1 is MNHEY and CDR2 is SVGAGI. This CDR3 has 15 residues. With 0 bases clipped from V and 8 bases from J, the junction kept 6 bases outside the gene matches. CDR3 in amino acids: CASSYSGRAMYEQFF. The CDR3 DNA reads TGTGCCAGCAGTTACTCCGGGAGGGCGATGTATGAGCAGTTCTTC.

The chain has TRBV5-1 and TRBJ2-1; D uncertain. V lost 0 bases, J lost 4 bases, and 5 bases lay in between. Germline CDR1 is SGHRS and CDR2 is YFSETQ. The CDR3 totals 13 residues. This CDR3 reads CASSLGSYNEQFF. The DNA for the CDR3 is TGCGCCAGCAGCTTGGGTTCATACAATGAGCAGTTCTTC. Full variable domain (missing parts from reference TRBV5-1 and TRBJ2-1): KAGVTQTPRYLIKTRGQQVTLSCSPISGHRSVSWYQQTPGQGLQFLFEYFSETQRNKGNFPGRFSGRQFSNSRSEMNVSTLELGDSALYLCASSLGSYNEQFFGPGTRLTVL.

V and J are TRBV15 and TRBJ2-3, with 9 bases matching TRBD2. J gave up 1 base and V 3 bases, and 5 bases lay outside the gene matches. CDR3 length: 16 residues. Germline V CDR1 and CDR2: LNHNV, YYDKDF (reference sequence). The CDR3 here is CATSRLAGVGTDTQYF. The CDR3 DNA follows: TGTGCCACCAGCAGGTTAGCGGGAGTCGGCACAGATACGCAGTATTTT.

This clone was seen a single time. The V gene is TRBV10-1, the J gene TRBJ2-5, with 9 bases lining up with TRBD1. With V trimmed by 3 bases and J by 5 bases, 7 bases remained unmatched. This CDR3 comprises 15 residues. Germline V gives CDR1 WNHNN, CDR2 SYGVQD (reference sequence). CDR3: CASSEQGAKGETQYF. The CDR3 DNA sequence: TGCGCCAGCAGTGAACAGGGGGCTAAGGGGGAGACCCAGTACTTC.

This chain uses TRBV11-2 with TRBJ1-2, with 11 bases aligning to TRBD1. Unmatched junction bases numbered 10, after V lost 4 bases and J lost 3 bases. The germline V gene has CDR1 SGHAT and CDR2 FQNNGV. The CDR3 runs 17 residues. CDR3 DNA sequence: TGTGCCAGCAGCTCCTCACGGGGACAGGGGGATGACTATGGCTACACCTTC. This gives the protein CASSSSRGQGDDYGYTF.

This clone has a single count. The V and J genes are TRBV28 and TRBJ2-5; 9 nucleotides match TRBD1. CDR1 is MDHEN and CDR2 is SYDVKM in the germline V gene. This CDR3 contains 14 residues. The V and J ends lost 5 bases and 5 bases, in that order; junction bases with no gene match: 6. CDR3 residues: CASSPDRGKETQYF. The CDR3 DNA reads as TGTGCCAGCAGTCCCGACAGGGGGAAGGAGACCCAGTACTTC. The full variable domain, completed using reference TRBV28 and TRBJ2-5, is DVKVTQSSRYLVKRTGEKVFLECVQDMDHENMFWYRQDPGLGLRLIYFSYDVKMKEKGDIPEGYSVSREKKERFSLILESASTNQTSMYLCASSPDRGKETQYFGPGTRLLVL.

V and J are TRBV2 and TRBJ1-4; TRBD1 is a possible D gene (6 bases). CDR1 and CDR2 from the germline V gene are SNHLY and FYNNEI. This CDR3 is built from 14 residues. Trimming cost V 7 bases and J 7 bases, with 16 bases left between them. The CDR3 region is CASTPSQGIEKLFF. CDR3 in DNA: TGTGCCAGCACCCCCAGCCAGGGGATTGAAAAACTGTTTTTT.

The DNA for the CDR3 is TGTGCCAGCAGGACTAGCGGGAGGGCCATTCAGTACTTC. It is translated as CASRTSGRAIQYF. The V call is TRBV28, the J call TRBJ2-4; TRBD2 matches at 14 bases. The CDR3 has 13 residues. From germline, CDR1 is MDHEN and CDR2 SYDVKM. V lost 6 bases and J lost 9; bases outside the gene matches: 1.

The V call is TRBV29-1, the J call TRBJ2-1; TRBD2 aligns across 11 bases. V was pared by 5 bases and J by 7 bases, with 7 bases of the junction left unmatched. Germline CDR1 SQVTM, CDR2 ANQGSEA. This CDR3 region has 14 residues. The CDR3 spells CSVKTSGGLNEQFF. CDR3 coding DNA: TGCAGCGTTAAAACTAGCGGGGGCCTGAATGAGCAGTTCTTC.

The CDR3 DNA is TGTGCCAGCAGTGAAGCGCCCGGGGCAACTAATGAAAAACTGTTTTTT. Its protein is CASSEAPGATNEKLFF. The chain carries TRBV2 and TRBJ1-4; no firm D call. The CDR3 loop spans 16 amino acids. The germline V gene encodes CDR1 SNHLY and CDR2 FYNNEI. Trimming took off 0 bases at V and 0 bases at J, with 8 bases between the two ends.

This clone has only one observation. The rearrangement links TRBV9 to TRBJ1-1; D gene unclear. V gave up 3 bases and J gave up 2 bases, with 11 bases separating them. The CDR3 spans 14 residues. Germline CDR1 reads SGDLS; CDR2 reads YYNGEE. The CDR3 DNA reads as TGTGCCAGCAGCGCCGTTCCGGGTAACACTGAAGCTTTCTTT. It specifies CASSAVPGNTEAFF. The entire variable domain, with the rest obtained from reference TRBV9 and TRBJ1-1, is as follows: DSGVTQTPKHLITATGQRVTLRCSPRSGDLSVYWYQQSLDQGLQFLIQYYNGEERAKGNILERFSAQQFPDLHSELNLSSLELGDSALYFCASSAVPGNTEAFFGQGTRLTVV.

The chain links TRBV15 to TRBJ1-4; 9 positions match TRBD1. V lost 3 bases, J lost 0 bases, and 2 bases stayed unmatched. CDR3 size: 16 residues. Germline loops: CDR1 LNHNV, CDR2 YYDKDF (reference sequence). CDR3 DNA: TGTGCCACCAGCAGGGGACAGGGAGCAACTAATGAAAAACTGTTTTTT. This encodes CATSRGQGATNEKLFF.

The chain links TRBV7-9 to TRBJ2-5; TRBD2 aligns across 7 bases. From germline, CDR1 is SEHNR and CDR2 FQNEAQ (reference sequence). The CDR3 length is 13 residues. V lost 8 bases to trimming and J lost 5 bases; unmatched junction nucleotides: 8. The CDR3 protein is CASGGGLGETQYF. The CDR3, as DNA: TGTGCCAGCGGGGGGGGATTGGGCGAGACCCAGTACTTC.

The gene calls are TRBV28 and TRBJ1-6; D ambiguous. V gave up 11 bases and J gave up 8 bases, with 16 bases separating them. The CDR3 spans 13 residues. CDR1 is MDHEN and CDR2 is SYDVKM in the germline V gene. For the CDR3, the DNA is TGTGCCGCAAATCGGGGAAAGCATTCACCCCTCCACTTT. This translates into CAANRGKHSPLHF.

The chain has TRBV5-1 and TRBJ1-5; D may be TRBD1 (5 bases). V lost 0 bases and J lost 4, with 11 bases in between. From germline, CDR1 is SGHRS and CDR2 YFSETQ. The CDR3 loop spans 15 amino acids. DNA of the CDR3: TGCGCCAGCAGCTTGGAGGTAGGGGCGAATCAGCCCCAGCATTTT. Protein: CASSLEVGANQPQHF.

The V call is TRBV25-1, the J call TRBJ2-1, with 7 bases aligning to TRBD1. This CDR3 is built from 15 residues. V gave up 4 bases and J gave up 4 bases; unmatched junction bases: 7. Germline V lookup: CDR1 MGHDK, CDR2 SYGVNS. The CDR3 here is CASSGGQTPYNEQFF. As DNA, the CDR3 is TGTGCCAGCAGTGGGGGACAGACCCCTTACAATGAGCAGTTCTTC. Combining the CDR3 with reference TRBV25-1 and TRBJ2-1 gives the whole variable domain EADIYQTPRYLVIGTGKKITLECSQTMGHDKMYWYQQDPGMELHLIHYSYGVNSTEKGDLSSESTVSRIRTEHFPLTLESARPSHTSQYLCASSGGQTPYNEQFFGPGTRLTVL.

Here the CDR3 reads CASSLGQRGETDTQYF. DNA for the CDR3: TGTGCCAGCAGCTTGGGTCAGCGGGGGGAGACAGATACGCAGTATTTT. V usage is TRBV5-4 and J usage is TRBJ2-3, with 9 bases lining up with TRBD2. CDR3 length: 16 amino acids. Germline trimming cut 0 bases from V and 3 bases from J; bases unmatched to any gene: 5. CDR1 and CDR2 from the germline V gene are SGHNT and YYREEE (reference sequence).